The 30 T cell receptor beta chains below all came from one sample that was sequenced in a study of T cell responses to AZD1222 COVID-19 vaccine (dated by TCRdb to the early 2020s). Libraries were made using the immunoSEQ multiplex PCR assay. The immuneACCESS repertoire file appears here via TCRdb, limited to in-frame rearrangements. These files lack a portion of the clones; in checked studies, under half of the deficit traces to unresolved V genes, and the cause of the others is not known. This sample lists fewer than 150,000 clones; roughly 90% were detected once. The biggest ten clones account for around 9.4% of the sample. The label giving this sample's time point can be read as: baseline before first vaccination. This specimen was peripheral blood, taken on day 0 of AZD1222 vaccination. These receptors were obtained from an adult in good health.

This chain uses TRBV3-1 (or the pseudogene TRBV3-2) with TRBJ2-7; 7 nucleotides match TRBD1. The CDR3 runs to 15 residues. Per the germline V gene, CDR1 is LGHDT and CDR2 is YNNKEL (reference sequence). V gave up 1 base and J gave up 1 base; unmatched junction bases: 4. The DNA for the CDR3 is TGTGCCAGCAGCCAAGGGATGGGACAGTCCTACGAGCAGTACTTC. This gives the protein CASSQGMGQSYEQYF.

This CDR3 reads CASSLGDLYEQYF. The DNA for the CDR3 is TGTGCCAGCAGCTTAGGGGATCTCTACGAGCAGTACTTC. The chain has TRBV7-2 and TRBJ2-7; D gene ambiguous. The germline V gene has CDR1 SGHTA and CDR2 FQGNSA. CDR3 length: 13 residues. The V and J ends lost 1 base and 3 bases respectively, with 7 bases between them.

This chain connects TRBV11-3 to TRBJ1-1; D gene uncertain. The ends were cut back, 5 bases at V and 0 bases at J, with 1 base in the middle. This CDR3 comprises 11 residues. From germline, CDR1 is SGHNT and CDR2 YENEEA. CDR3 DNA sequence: TGTGCCAGCAGCCTGAACACTGAAGCTTTCTTT. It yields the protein CASSLNTEAFF.

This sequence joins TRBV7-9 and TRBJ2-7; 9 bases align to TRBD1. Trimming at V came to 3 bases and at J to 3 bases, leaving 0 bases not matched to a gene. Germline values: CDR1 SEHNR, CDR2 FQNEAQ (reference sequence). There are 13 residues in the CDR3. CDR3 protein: CASSLDRGYEQYF. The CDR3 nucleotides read TGTGCCAGCAGCTTGGACAGGGGCTACGAGCAGTACTTC.

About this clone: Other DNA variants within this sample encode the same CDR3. CDR3 DNA sequence: TGTGCCAGCAGCTTAGCCCTAGCGGGGGTCTACAATGAGCAGTTCTTC. Translation: CASSLALAGVYNEQFF. The chain links TRBV7-9 to TRBJ2-1, with 10 positions matching TRBD2. CDR3 length: 16 residues. J gave up 3 bases and V 0 bases, and 2 bases lay outside the gene matches. Germline V gene data show CDR1 as SEHNR and CDR2 as FQNEAQ (reference sequence).

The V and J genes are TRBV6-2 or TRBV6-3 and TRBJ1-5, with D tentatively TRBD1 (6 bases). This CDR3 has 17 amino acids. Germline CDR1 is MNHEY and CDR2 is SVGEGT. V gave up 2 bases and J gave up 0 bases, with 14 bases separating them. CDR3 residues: CASSYTRQDDSNQPQHF. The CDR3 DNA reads TGTGCCAGCAGTTACACCCGACAGGACGATAGCAATCAGCCCCAGCATTTT.

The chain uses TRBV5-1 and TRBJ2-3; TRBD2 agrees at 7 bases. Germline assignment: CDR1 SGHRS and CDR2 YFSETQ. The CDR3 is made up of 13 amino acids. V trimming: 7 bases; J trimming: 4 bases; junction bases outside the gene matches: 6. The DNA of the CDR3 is TGCGCCAGCCGGGGAGGGGCGGCAGATACGCAGTATTTT. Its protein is CASRGGAADTQYF.

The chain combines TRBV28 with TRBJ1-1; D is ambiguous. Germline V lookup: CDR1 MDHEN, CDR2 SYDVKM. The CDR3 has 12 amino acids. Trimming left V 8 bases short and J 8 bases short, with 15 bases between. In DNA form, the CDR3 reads TGTGCCAGCGGAAATTTGAGGACCGAAGCTTTCTTT. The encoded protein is CASGNLRTEAFF.

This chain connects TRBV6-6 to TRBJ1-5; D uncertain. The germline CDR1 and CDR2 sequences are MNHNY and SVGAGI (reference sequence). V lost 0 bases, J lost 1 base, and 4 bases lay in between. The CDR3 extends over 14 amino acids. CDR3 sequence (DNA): TGTGCCAGCAGTTACTCGGGGAGCAATCAGCCCCAGCATTTT. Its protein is CASSYSGSNQPQHF.

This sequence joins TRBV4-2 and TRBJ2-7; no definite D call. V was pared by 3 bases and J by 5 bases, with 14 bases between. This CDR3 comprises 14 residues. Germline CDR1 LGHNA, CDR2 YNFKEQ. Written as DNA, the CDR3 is TGTGCCAGCAGCCAGACCGGGCCTGCGGACGAGCAGTACTTC. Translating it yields CASSQTGPADEQYF.

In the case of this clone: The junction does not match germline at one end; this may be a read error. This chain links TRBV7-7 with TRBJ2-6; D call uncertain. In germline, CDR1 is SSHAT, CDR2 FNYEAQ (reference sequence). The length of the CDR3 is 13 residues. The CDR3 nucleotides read TGTGCTAGCAGCCCCGCTGGGGCCAACGTCCTGACTTTC. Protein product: CASSPAGANVLTF. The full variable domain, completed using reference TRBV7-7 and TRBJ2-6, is GAGVSQSPRYKVTKRGQDVTLRCDPISSHATLYWYQQALGQGPEFLTYFNYEAQPDKSGLPSDRFSAERPEGSISTLTIQRTEQRDSAMYRCASSPAGANVLTFGAGSRLTVL.

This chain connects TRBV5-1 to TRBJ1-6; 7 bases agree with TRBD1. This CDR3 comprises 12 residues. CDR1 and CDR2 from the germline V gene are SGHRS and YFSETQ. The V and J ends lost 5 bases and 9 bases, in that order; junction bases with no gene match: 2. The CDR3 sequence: CASRDRVSPLHF. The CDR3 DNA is TGCGCCAGCAGAGACAGGGTTTCACCCCTCCACTTT.

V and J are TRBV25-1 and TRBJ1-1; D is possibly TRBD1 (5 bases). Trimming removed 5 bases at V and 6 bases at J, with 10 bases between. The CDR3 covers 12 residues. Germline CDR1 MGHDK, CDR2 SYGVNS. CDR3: CASSRQGAEAFF. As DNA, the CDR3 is TGTGCCAGCAGTCGACAAGGGGCTGAAGCTTTCTTT.

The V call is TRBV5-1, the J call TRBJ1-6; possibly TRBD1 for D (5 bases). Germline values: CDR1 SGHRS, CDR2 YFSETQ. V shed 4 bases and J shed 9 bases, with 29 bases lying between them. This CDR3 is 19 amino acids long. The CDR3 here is CASSPKPFVRETWVSPLHF. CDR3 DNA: TGCGCCAGCAGCCCCAAGCCCTTCGTCAGGGAAACCTGGGTTTCACCCCTCCACTTT.

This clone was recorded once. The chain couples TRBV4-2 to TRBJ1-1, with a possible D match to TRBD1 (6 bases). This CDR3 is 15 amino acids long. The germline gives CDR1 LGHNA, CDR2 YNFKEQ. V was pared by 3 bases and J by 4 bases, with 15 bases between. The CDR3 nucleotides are TGTGCCAGCAGCCATGATTGGGGGGCCAGCACTGAAGCTTTCTTT. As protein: CASSHDWGASTEAFF.

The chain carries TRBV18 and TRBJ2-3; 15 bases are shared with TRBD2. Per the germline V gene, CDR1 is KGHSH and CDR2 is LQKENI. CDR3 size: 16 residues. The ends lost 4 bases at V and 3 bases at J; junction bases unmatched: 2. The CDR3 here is CASSRTSGRGTDTQYF. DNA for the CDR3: TGTGCCAGCTCACGGACTAGCGGGAGGGGAACAGATACGCAGTATTTT.

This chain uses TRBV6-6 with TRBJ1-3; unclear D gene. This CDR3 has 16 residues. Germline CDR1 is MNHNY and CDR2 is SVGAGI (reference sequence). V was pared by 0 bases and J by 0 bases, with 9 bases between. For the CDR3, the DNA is TGTGCCAGCAGTTACTCGCAGACGATCTCTGGAAACACCATATATTTT. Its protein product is CASSYSQTISGNTIYF.

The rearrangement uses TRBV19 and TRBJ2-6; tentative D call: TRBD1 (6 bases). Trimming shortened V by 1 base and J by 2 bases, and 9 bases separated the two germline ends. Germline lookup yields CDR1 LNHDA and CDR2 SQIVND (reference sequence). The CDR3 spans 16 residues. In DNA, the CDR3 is TGTGCCAGTAGTATAGGGGGGCGTACTGGGGCCAACGTCCTGACTTTC. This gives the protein CASSIGGRTGANVLTF.

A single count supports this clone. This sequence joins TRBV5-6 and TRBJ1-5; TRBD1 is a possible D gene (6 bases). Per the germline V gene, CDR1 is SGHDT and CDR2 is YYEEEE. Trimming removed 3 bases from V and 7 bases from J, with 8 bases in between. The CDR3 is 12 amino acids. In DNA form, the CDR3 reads TGTGCCAGCAGCTCACAGGGCCAGCCCCAGCATTTT. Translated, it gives CASSSQGQPQHF. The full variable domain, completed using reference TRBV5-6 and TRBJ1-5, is DAGVTQSPTHLIKTRGQQVTLRCSPKSGHDTVSWYQQALGQGPQFIFQYYEEEERQRGNFPDRFSGHQFPNYSSELNVNALLLGDSALYLCASSSQGQPQHFGDGTRLSIL.

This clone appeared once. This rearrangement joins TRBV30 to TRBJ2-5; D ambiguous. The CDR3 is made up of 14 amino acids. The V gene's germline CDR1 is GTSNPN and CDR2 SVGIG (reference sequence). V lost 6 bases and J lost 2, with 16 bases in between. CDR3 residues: CACSRLPGQETQYF. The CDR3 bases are TGTGCCTGCTCCCGACTGCCCGGGCAAGAGACCCAGTACTTC.

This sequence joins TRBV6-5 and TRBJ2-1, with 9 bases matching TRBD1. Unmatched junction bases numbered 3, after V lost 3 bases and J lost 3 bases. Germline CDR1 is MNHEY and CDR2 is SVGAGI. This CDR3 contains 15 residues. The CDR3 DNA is TGTGCCAGCAGTTATTTGGGACAGGGCTACAATGAGCAGTTCTTC. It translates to CASSYLGQGYNEQFF.

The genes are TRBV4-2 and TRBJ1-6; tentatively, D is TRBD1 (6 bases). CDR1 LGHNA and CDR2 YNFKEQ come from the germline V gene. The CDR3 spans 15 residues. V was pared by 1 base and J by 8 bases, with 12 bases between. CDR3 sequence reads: CASSQVEGGDSPLHF. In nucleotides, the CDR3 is TGTGCCAGCAGCCAAGTGGAGGGGGGGGATTCACCCCTCCACTTT.

The CDR3 DNA sequence: TGTGCCAGCAGCTTAAGAAACTCTGGAAACACCATATATTTT. Protein: CASSLRNSGNTIYF. The gene calls are TRBV5-8 and TRBJ1-3; no definite D call. Germline V lookup: CDR1 SGHTS, CDR2 YDEGEE. V lost 2 bases, J lost 0 bases, and 6 bases lay in between. This CDR3 contains 14 residues.

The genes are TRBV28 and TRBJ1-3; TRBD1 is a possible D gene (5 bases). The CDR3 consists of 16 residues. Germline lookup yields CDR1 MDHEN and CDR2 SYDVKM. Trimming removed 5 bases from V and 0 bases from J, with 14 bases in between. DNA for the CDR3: TGTGCCAGCAGTCGGGGCCGACGGGACTCTGGAAACACCATATATTTT. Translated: CASSRGRRDSGNTIYF.

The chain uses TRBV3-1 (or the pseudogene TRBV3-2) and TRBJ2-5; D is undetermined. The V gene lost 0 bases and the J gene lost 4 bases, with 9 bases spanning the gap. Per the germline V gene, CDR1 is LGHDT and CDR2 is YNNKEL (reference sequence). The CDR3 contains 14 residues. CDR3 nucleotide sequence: TGTGCCAGCAGCCAAGATCCAGCCTCAGAGACCCAGTACTTC. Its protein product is CASSQDPASETQYF.

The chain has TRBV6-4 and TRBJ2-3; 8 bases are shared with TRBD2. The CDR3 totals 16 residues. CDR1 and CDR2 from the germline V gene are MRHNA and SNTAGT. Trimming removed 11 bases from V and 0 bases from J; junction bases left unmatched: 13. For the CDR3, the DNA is TGTGCCCCCGGGGTTCCTACGGGGGGGAGCACAGATACGCAGTATTTT. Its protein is CAPGVPTGGSTDTQYF.

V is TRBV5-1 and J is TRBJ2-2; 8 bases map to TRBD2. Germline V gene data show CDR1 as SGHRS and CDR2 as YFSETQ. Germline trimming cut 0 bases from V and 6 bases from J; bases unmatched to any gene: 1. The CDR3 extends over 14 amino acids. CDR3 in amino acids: CASSLAGGAGELFF. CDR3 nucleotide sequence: TGCGCCAGCAGCTTGGCCGGGGGGGCCGGGGAGCTGTTTTTT.

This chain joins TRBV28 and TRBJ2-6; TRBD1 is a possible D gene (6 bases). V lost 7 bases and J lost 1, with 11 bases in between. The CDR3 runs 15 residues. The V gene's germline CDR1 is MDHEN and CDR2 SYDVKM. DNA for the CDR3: TGTGCCAGCAACCAACAGGGATCTGGGGCCAACGTCCTGACTTTC. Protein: CASNQQGSGANVLTF.

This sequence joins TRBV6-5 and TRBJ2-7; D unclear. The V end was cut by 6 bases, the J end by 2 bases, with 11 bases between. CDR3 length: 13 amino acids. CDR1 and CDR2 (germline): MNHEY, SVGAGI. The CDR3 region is CASRTAQTYEQYF. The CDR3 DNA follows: TGTGCCAGCAGAACCGCCCAAACCTACGAGCAGTACTTC.

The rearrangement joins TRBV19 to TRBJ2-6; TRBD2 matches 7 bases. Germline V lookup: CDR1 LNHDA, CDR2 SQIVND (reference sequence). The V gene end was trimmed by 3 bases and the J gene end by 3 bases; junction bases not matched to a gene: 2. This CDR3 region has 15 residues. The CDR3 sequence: CASSMSGIGANVLTF. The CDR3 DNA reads TGTGCCAGTAGTATGAGCGGGATTGGGGCCAACGTCCTGACTTTC.